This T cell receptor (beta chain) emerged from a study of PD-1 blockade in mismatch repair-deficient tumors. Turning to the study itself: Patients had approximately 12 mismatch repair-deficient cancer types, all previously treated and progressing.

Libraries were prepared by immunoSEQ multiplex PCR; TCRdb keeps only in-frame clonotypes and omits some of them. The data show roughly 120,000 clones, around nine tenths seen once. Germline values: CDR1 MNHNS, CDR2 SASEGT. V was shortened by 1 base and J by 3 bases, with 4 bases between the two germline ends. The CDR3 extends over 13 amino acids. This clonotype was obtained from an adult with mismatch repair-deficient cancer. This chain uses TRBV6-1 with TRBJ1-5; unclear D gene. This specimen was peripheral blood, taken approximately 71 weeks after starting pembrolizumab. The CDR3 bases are TGTGCCAGCAGTGAAGGGTTCAATCAGCCCCAGCATTTT. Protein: CASSEGFNQPQHF.